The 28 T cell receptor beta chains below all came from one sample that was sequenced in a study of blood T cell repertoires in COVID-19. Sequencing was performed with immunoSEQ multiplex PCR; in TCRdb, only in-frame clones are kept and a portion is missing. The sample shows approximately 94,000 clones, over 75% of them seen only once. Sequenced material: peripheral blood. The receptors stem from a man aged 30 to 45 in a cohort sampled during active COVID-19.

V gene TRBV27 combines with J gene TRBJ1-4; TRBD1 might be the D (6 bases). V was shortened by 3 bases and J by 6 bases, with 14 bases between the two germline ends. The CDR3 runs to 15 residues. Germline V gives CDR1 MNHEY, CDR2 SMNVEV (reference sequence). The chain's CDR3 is CASSFDVQGHEKLFF. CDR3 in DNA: TGTGCCAGCAGTTTTGATGTACAGGGACATGAAAAACTGTTTTTT.

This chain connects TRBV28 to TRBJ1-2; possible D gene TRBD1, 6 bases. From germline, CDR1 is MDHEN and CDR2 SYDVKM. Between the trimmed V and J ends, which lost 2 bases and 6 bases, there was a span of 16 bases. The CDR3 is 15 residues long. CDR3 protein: CASSLGFRGADGYTF. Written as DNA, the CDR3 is TGTGCCAGCAGTTTAGGGTTTCGGGGGGCCGATGGCTACACCTTC.

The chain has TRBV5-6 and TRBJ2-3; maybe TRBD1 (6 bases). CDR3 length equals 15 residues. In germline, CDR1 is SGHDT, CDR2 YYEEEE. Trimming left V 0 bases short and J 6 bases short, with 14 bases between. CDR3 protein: CASSLASRGRDTQYF. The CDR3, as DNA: TGTGCCAGCAGCTTGGCGTCCAGGGGAAGGGATACGCAGTATTTT. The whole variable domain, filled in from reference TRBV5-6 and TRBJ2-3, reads DAGVTQSPTHLIKTRGQQVTLRCSPKSGHDTVSWYQQALGQGPQFIFQYYEEEERQRGNFPDRFSGHQFPNYSSELNVNALLLGDSALYLCASSLASRGRDTQYFGPGTRLTVL.

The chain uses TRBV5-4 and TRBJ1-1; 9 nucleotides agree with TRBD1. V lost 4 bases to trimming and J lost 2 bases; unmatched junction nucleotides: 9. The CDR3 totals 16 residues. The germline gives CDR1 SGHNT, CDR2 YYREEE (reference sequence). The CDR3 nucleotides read TGTGCCAGCAGCCGAGGGACAGGGCGACAAAACACTGAAGCTTTCTTT. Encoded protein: CASSRGTGRQNTEAFF. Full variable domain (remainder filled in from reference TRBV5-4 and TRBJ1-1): ETGVTQSPTHLIKTRGQQVTLRCSSQSGHNTVSWYQQALGQGPQFIFQYYREEENGRGNFPPRFSGLQFPNYSSELNVNALELDDSALYLCASSRGTGRQNTEAFFGQGTRLTVV.

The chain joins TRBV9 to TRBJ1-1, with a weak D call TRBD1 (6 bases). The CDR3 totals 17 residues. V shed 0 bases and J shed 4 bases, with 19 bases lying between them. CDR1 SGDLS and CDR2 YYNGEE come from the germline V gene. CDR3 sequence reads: CASSVEGDTVRGTEAFF. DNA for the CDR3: TGTGCCAGCAGCGTAGAGGGGGACACGGTCCGCGGCACTGAAGCTTTCTTT.

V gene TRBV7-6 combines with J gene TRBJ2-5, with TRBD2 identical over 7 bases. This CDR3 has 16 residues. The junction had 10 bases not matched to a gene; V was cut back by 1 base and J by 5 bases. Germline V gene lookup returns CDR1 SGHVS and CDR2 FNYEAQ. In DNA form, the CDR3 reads TGTGCCAGCAGCTTAGGGTGGACGGGGGGTTACGAGACCCAGTACTTC. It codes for CASSLGWTGGYETQYF.

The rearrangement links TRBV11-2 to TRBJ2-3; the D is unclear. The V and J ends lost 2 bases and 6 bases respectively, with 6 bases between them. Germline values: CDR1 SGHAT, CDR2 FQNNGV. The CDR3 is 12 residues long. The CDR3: CASSLNLDTQYF. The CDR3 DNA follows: TGTGCCAGCAGCTTAAATCTGGATACGCAGTATTTT.

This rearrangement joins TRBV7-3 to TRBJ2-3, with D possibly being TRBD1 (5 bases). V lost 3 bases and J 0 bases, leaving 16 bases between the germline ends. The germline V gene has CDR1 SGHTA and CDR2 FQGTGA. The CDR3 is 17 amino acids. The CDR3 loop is CASSLGDSKPSTDTQYF. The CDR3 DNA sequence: TGTGCCAGCAGCTTGGGTGACAGCAAACCCAGCACAGATACGCAGTATTTT.

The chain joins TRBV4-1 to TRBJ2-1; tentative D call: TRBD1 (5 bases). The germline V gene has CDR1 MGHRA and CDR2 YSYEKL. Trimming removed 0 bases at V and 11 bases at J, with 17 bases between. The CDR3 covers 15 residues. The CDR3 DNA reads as TGCGCCAGCAGCCAAGATCTACAGGTTCGGGTTAAGCAGTTCTTC. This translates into CASSQDLQVRVKQFF.

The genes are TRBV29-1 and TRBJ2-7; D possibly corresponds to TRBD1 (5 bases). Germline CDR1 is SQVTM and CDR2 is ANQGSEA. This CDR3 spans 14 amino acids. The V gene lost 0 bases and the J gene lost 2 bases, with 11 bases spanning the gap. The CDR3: CSVEDPDRTYEQYF. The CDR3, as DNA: TGCAGCGTTGAAGATCCCGACAGAACCTACGAGCAGTACTTC.

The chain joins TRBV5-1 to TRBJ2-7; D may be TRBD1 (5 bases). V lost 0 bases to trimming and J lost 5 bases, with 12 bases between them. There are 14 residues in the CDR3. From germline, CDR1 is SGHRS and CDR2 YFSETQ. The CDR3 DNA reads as TGCGCCAGCAGCTTGGAACAGGTGAGCCACGAGCAGTACTTC. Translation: CASSLEQVSHEQYF.

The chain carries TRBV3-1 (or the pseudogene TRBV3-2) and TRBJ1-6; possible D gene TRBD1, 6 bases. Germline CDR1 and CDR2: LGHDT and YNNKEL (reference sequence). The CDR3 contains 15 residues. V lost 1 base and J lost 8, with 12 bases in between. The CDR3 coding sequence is TGTGCCAGCAGCCAAGGTCCACAGGGCTATTCACCCCTCCACTTT. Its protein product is CASSQGPQGYSPLHF.

The CDR3 DNA is TGTGCCAGCAGCCCCCTATCGGGGGGCATCTATGGCTACACCTTC. Amino acids: CASSPLSGGIYGYTF. The chain carries TRBV3-1 (or the pseudogene TRBV3-2) and TRBJ1-2, with a tentative D call TRBD1 (6 bases). Deletions cut 4 bases from V and 4 bases from J, with 16 bases between. This CDR3 spans 15 amino acids. From germline, CDR1 is LGHDT and CDR2 YNNKEL (reference sequence).

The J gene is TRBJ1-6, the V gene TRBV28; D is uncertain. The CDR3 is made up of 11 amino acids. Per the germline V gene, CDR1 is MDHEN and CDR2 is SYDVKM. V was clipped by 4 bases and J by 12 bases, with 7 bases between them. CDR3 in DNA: TGTGCCAGCAGTTCTGAGATACCCCTCCACTTT. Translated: CASSSEIPLHF.

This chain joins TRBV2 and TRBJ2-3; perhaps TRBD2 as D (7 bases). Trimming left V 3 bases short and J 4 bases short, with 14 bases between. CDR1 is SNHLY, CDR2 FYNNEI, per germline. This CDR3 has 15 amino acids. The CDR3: CASSDRGAGSDTQYF. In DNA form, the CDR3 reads TGTGCCAGCAGTGACCGGGGGGCCGGGTCAGATACGCAGTATTTT.

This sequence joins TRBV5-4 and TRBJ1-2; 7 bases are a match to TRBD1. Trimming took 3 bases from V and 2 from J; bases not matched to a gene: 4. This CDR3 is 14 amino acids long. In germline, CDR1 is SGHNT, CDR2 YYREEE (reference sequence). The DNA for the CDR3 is TGTGCCAGCAGCTCTATGACAGGGAACTATGGCTACACCTTC. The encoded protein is CASSSMTGNYGYTF.

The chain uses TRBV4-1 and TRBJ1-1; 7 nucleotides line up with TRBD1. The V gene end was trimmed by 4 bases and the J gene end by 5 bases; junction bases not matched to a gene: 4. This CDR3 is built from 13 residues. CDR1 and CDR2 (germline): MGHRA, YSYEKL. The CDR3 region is CASSLSGGTEAFF. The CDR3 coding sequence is TGCGCCAGCAGCCTATCAGGGGGTACTGAAGCTTTCTTT.

The CDR3 reads CASSKPGQANQPQHF. In nucleotides, the CDR3 is TGTGCCAGCAGTAAACCGGGACAGGCGAATCAGCCCCAGCATTTT. The chain has TRBV2 and TRBJ1-5; 8 bases align to TRBD1. The V segment lost 5 bases and the J segment 4 bases; nucleotides outside the gene matches: 7. The CDR3 has 15 residues. Germline CDR1 is SNHLY and CDR2 is FYNNEI.

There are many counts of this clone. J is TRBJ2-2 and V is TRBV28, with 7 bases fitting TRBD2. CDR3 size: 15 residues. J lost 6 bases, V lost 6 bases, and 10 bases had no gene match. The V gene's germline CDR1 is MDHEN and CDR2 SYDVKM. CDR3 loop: CASRPGLGEAGELFF. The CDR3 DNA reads TGTGCCAGCAGGCCTGGACTAGGGGAGGCCGGGGAGCTGTTTTTT.

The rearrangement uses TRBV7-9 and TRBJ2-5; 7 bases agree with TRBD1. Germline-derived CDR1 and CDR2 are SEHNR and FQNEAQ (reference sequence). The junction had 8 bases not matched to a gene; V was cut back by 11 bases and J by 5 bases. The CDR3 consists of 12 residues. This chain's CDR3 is CAGTTGMETQYF. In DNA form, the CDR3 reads TGTGCCGGAACGACAGGGATGGAGACCCAGTACTTC.

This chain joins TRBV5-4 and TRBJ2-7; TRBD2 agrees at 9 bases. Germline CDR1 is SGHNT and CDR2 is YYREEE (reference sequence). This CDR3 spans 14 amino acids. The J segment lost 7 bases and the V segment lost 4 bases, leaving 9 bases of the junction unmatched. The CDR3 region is CASSLIAGVEEQYF. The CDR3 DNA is TGTGCCAGCAGCCTAATAGCGGGGGTAGAGGAGCAGTACTTC.

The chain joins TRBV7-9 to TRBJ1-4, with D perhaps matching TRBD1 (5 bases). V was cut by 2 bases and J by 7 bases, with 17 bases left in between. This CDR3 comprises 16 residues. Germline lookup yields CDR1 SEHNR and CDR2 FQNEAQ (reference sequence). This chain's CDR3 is CASSLTGSGLVEKLFF. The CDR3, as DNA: TGTGCCAGCAGCTTAACAGGATCCGGGTTGGTTGAAAAACTGTTTTTT.

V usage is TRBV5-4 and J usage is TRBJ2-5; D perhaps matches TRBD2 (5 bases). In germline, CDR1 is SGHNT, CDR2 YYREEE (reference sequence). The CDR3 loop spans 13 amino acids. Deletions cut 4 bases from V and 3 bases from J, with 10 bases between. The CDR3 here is CASSPGFEETQYF. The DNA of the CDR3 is TGTGCCAGCAGCCCGGGGTTCGAAGAGACCCAGTACTTC.

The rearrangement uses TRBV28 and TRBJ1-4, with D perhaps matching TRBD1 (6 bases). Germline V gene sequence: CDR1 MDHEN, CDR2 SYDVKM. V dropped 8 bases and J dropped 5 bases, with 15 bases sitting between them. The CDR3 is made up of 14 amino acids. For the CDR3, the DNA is TGTGCCAGCGTGGGGGCCGCCGGAAATGAAAAACTGTTTTTT. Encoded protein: CASVGAAGNEKLFF.

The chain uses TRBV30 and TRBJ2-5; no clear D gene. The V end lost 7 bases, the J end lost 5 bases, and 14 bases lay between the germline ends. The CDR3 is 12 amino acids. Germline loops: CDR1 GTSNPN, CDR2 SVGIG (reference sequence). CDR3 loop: CASTSGFETQYF. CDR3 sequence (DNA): TGTGCCTCTACTTCAGGATTTGAGACCCAGTACTTC. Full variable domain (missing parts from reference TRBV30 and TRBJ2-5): SQTIHQWPATLVQPVGSPLSLECTVEGTSNPNLYWYRQAAGRGLQLLFYSVGIGQISSEVPQNLSASRPQDRQFILSSKKLLLSDSGFYLCASTSGFETQYFGPGTRLLVL.

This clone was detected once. The chain's CDR3 is CASSQDLERGGTQYF. In DNA, the CDR3 is TGTGCCAGCAGCCAAGATTTGGAGCGTGGAGGTACGCAGTATTTT. V gene TRBV3-1 (or the pseudogene TRBV3-2) combines with J gene TRBJ2-3, with D perhaps TRBD2 (5 bases). Germline values: CDR1 LGHDT, CDR2 YNNKEL (reference sequence). CDR3 length equals 15 residues. Trimming removed 0 bases at V and 8 bases at J, with 15 bases between.

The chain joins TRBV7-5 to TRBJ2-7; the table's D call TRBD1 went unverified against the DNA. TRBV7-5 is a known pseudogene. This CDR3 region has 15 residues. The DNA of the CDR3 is TGTGTCAGAAGCTTAGACGAGACAGGCTCCTACGAGCAGTACTTC. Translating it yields CVRSLDETGSYEQYF.

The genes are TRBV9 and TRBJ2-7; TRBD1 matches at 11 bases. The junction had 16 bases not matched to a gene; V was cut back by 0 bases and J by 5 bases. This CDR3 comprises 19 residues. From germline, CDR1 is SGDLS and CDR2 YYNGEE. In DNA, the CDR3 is TGTGCCAGCAGCGTAGGTCGTGGGGCTTCGGGACAGGGGGTCCACGAGCAGTACTTC. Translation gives CASSVGRGASGQGVHEQYF.